These T cell receptor beta chains were read from a single sample in a study of T cell changes during pregnancy in multiple sclerosis. Measured with immunoSEQ multiplex PCR; TCRdb has only the in-frame clones, and not every one. This repertoire shows tens of thousands of clones, approximately 90% found once; its top ten account for 0.95%. The material sequenced was peripheral blood, taken before pregnancy. All receptors come from a female donor with multiple sclerosis, enrolled in a pregnancy study. The CDR3 runs from the conserved cysteine through the conserved F or W. D genes are given only for firm matches. The listing skips clone size in some rows; elsewhere it reads once, few, many or a size class.

TRBV5-4	-	-	TRBJ2-5	CASSLGTVSGLGSQYF	TGTGCCAGCAGCTTGGGGACAGTAAGTGGGCTCGGGTCCCAGTACTTC
TRBV6-6	-	-	TRBJ2-5	CASSYGVGVETQYF	TGTGCCAGCAGTTACGGGGTGGGAGTGGAGACCCAGTACTTC
TRBV5-6	once	-	TRBJ1-1	CASSLLERADTEAFF	TGTGCCAGCAGCTTACTAGAGAGGGCTGACACTGAAGCTTTCTTT
TRBV2	-	TRBD1	TRBJ1-3	CASSERTGRNTIYF	TGTGCCAGCAGTGAAAGGACAGGGAGAAACACCATATATTTT
TRBV2	-	TRBD1	TRBJ1-5	CASSRGQAGQPQHF	TGTGCCAGCAGTCGGGGACAGGCGGGTCAGCCCCAGCATTTT
TRBV7-8	once	TRBD1	TRBJ1-1	CASSKGTGVFAEAFF	TGTGCCAGCAGCAAAGGGACAGGCGTTTTTGCTGAAGCTTTCTTT
TRBV28	-	-	TRBJ2-1	CASSLPLEGRYEQFF	TGTGCCAGCAGTTTACCCCTGGAGGGAAGGTATGAGCAGTTCTTC
TRBV19	-	TRBD2	TRBJ2-1	CASSIAGLAGGNEQFF	TGTGCCAGTAGTATAGCGGGGCTAGCGGGCGGCAATGAGCAGTTCTTC
TRBV6-6	-	-	TRBJ1-5	CASSNPGPQHF	TGTGCCAGCAGTAATCCGGGGCCCCAGCATTTT
TRBV6-5	once	-	TRBJ1-2	CASSYRDRPYGYTF	TGTGCCAGCAGTTACCGTGACAGACCATATGGCTACACCTTC
TRBV2	-	-	TRBJ1-5	CASTDGGVQPQHF	TGTGCCAGCACCGACGGAGGGGTTCAGCCCCAGCATTTT
TRBV2	-	TRBD1	TRBJ1-6	CASRTPTGESPLHF	TGTGCCAGCAGGACCCCGACAGGGGAATCACCCCTCCACTTT
TRBV4-1	-	-	TRBJ1-1	CASSQDRSEAFF	TGCGCCAGCAGCCAAGATCGGTCTGAAGCTTTCTTT
TRBV5-1	-	TRBD1	TRBJ2-3	CASSLERDRSTDTQYF	TGCGCCAGCAGCTTGGAACGGGACAGGAGCACAGATACGCAGTATTTT
TRBV18	-	TRBD1	TRBJ2-1	CASSLDRGWNEQFF	TGTGCCAGCTCTCTCGACAGGGGATGGAATGAGCAGTTCTTC
TRBV27	few	-	TRBJ1-1	CASSTVGLGLNTEAFF	TGTGCCAGCAGTACAGTTGGATTGGGTTTGAACACTGAAGCTTTCTTT
TRBV11-2	once	-	TRBJ2-2	CASSLLAGELFF	TGTGCCAGCAGCTTACTGGCTGGGGAGCTGTTTTTT
TRBV28	-	TRBD1	TRBJ1-4	CASSQPIGTGGEKLFF	TGTGCCAGCAGCCAACCGATTGGGACAGGGGGTGAAAAACTGTTTTTT
TRBV30	few	TRBD1	TRBJ1-1	CAWSVPDRRNTEAFF	TGTGCCTGGAGTGTACCGGACAGGCGGAACACTGAAGCTTTCTTT
TRBV10-3	once	-	TRBJ1-3	CAISEPDSSISGNTIYF	TGTGCCATCAGTGAGCCTGACAGCTCCATCTCTGGAAACACCATATATTTT
TRBV6-6	-	-	TRBJ1-2	CASSSQGRGSNYGYTF	TGTGCCAGCAGTTCCCAGGGGCGGGGGAGTAACTATGGCTACACCTTC
TRBV4-1	-	TRBD1	TRBJ2-2	CASSRGDRGNTGELFF	TGCGCCAGCAGCCGAGGGGACAGGGGGAACACCGGGGAGCTGTTTTTT
TRBV27	once	TRBD1	TRBJ1-2	CASSSQDRVDYGYTF	TGTGCCAGCAGCTCCCAAGACAGGGTGGACTATGGCTACACCTTC
TRBV11-2	-	TRBD1	TRBJ1-2	CASSLGQGHGYTF	TGTGCCAGCAGCTTAGGACAGGGACATGGCTACACCTTC
TRBV2	-	-	TRBJ1-5	CASRANQGQPQHF	TGTGCCAGCAGGGCAAACCAGGGTCAGCCCCAGCATTTT
TRBV27	-	TRBD2	TRBJ2-2	CASILRWAGGANTGELFF	TGTGCCAGCATCCTTAGGTGGGCGGGAGGGGCGAACACCGGGGAGCTGTTTTTT
TRBV7-8	-	-	TRBJ2-7	CASSHLFDEQYF	TGTGCCAGCAGCCACTTGTTCGACGAGCAGTACTTC
TRBV7-9	once	-	TRBJ2-5	CASSLATKKETQYF	TGTGCCAGCAGCTTGGCAACTAAAAAAGAGACCCAGTACTTC